Listed below are T cell receptor beta chains from one sample, sequenced in a study of cytomegalovirus exposure and HLA in healthy donors. Libraries were prepared by immunoSEQ multiplex PCR; TCRdb keeps only in-frame clonotypes and omits some of them. Of tens of thousands of clones detected, around 75% appear once; the ten largest clones hold approximately 2.3%. Sequenced sample: PBMCs. These receptors were obtained from a man aged 35-49 years in good health and CMV-seronegative. CDR3s leave out the opening cysteine and the closing phenylalanine or tryptophan. Not all rows give a size; the values are once, few, many and, for expanded clones, a class.

clone size | V gene | CDR3 protein
- | TRBV9 | ASSVLDSNQPQH
few | TRBV11-2 | ASSLHRDGGELF
- | TRBV5-1 | ASSPTTGMGTEAF
- | TRBV9 | ASSVVDTAGNTIY
- | TRBV27 | ASSFTGGREKLF
- | TRBV30 | AFEANEQF
- | TRBV28 | ASSPHNQPQH
- | TRBV25-1 | ASRDTGLNSPLH
once | TRBV9 | ASSFTYTDTQY
- | TRBV9 | ASSVSVNTEAF
once | TRBV7-2 | ASSLAPGLARGVEQY